This passage covers 17 T cell receptor beta chains from one sample sequenced in a study of cytomegalovirus exposure and HLA in healthy donors. Use of 60 Vbeta and 13 Jbeta primers characterized the PCR. Method: immunoSEQ multiplex PCR; TCRdb's copy keeps in-frame clones and lacks some. The sample lists 120,000 to 150,000 clones; about 64% were seen once. Sequencing was carried out using PBMCs. Source of these receptors: a woman in her thirties in good health and CMV-seropositive.

The genes are TRBV5-3 and TRBJ2-5; D is possibly TRBD2 (5 bases). TRBV5-3 falls under the ORF class, with uncertain function. The CDR3 totals 12 residues. The V gene lost 1 base and the J gene lost 5 bases, with 6 bases spanning the gap. Here the CDR3 DNA reads TGTGCCAGAAGCTTGAGGGAGGAGACCCAGTACTTC. Its translation is CARSLREETQYF.

This clone turned up a few times. The chain joins TRBV5-6 to TRBJ2-3, with 10 bases that match TRBD2. CDR3 size: 15 residues. Losses at the gene ends were 2 bases for V and 3 bases for J; bases not matched to a gene: 3. The germline V gene has CDR1 SGHDT and CDR2 YYEEEE. The CDR3 region has the DNA TGTGCCAGCAGCTTCATAGCGGGGGGTACAGATACGCAGTATTTT. Protein sequence: CASSFIAGGTDTQYF.

This clone was counted between two and nine times. The chain employs TRBV18 and TRBJ1-6; the match to TRBD1 covers 7 bases. V shed 3 bases and J 0 bases; nucleotides not matched to a gene: 8. Per the germline V gene, CDR1 is KGHSH and CDR2 is LQKENI. The CDR3 runs 18 residues. CDR3 sequence (DNA): TGTGCCAGCTCACCGATGGGACAGCCGAGCTCCTATAATTCACCCCTCCACTTT. Its translation: CASSPMGQPSSYNSPLHF.

The V and J genes are TRBV29-1 and TRBJ2-3; the match to TRBD1 covers 9 bases. Per the germline V gene, CDR1 is SQVTM and CDR2 is ANQGSEA. J gave up 3 bases and V 1 base, and 2 bases lay outside the gene matches. This CDR3 comprises 14 residues. The CDR3 DNA reads as TGCAGCGTTGAAGGGGGACAGGGAACAGATACGCAGTATTTT. Encoded protein: CSVEGGQGTDTQYF.

The genes are TRBV7-6 and TRBJ2-7, with a tentative D call TRBD2 (6 bases). The CDR3 covers 14 residues. V lost 1 base to trimming and J lost 2 bases, with 9 bases between them. Germline V gives CDR1 SGHVS, CDR2 FNYEAQ. The CDR3 loop is CASSLEAGTYEQYF. Written as DNA, the CDR3 is TGTGCCAGCAGCTTAGAAGCGGGTACCTACGAGCAGTACTTC. The whole variable domain, filled in from reference TRBV7-6 and TRBJ2-7, reads GAGVSQSPRYKVTKRGQDVALRCDPISGHVSLYWYRQALGQGPEFLTYFNYEAQQDKSGLPNDRFSAERPEGSISTLTIQRTEQRDSAMYRCASSLEAGTYEQYFGPGTRLTVT.

V usage is TRBV10-2 and J usage is TRBJ2-7, with TRBD1 as a possible D gene (5 bases). The CDR3 is 17 amino acids. Trimming removed 8 bases from V and 1 base from J, with 24 bases in between. Germline V CDR1 and CDR2: WSHSY, SAAADI. The CDR3 coding sequence is TGCGCCAGCCGGGTGGGGCCGTCAATGGCACGATCCTACGAGCAGTACTTC. Its translation is CASRVGPSMARSYEQYF.

The CDR3 region is CASSQQGLYEQYF. The CDR3 DNA reads TGTGCCAGCAGTCAACAGGGGCTCTACGAGCAGTACTTC. V usage is TRBV6-5 and J usage is TRBJ2-7, with TRBD1 matching over 7 bases. Germline V gene lookup returns CDR1 MNHEY and CDR2 SVGAGI. The CDR3 is 13 residues long. The ends lost 5 bases at V and 3 bases at J; junction bases unmatched: 4.

In nucleotides, the CDR3 is TGTGCCAGCAGCGGCAGGATTAAAAACAATGAGCAGTTCTTC. It yields the protein CASSGRIKNNEQFF. The chain joins TRBV9 to TRBJ2-1; unclear D gene. The V end was cut by 3 bases, the J end by 5 bases, with 12 bases between. Germline V gene sequence: CDR1 SGDLS, CDR2 YYNGEE. The CDR3 spans 14 residues.

The V and J genes are TRBV6-1 and TRBJ1-2; 12 nucleotides match TRBD1. V shed 8 bases and J 8 bases; nucleotides not matched to a gene: 12. Germline V CDR1 and CDR2: MNHNS, SASEGT. There are 15 residues in the CDR3. This CDR3 is CASGDPGQGAGGYTF. The CDR3 DNA reads TGTGCCAGCGGAGATCCGGGACAGGGGGCCGGCGGCTACACCTTC.

This clone was detected a few times. The V and J genes are TRBV14 and TRBJ2-5; D possibly corresponds to TRBD2 (7 bases). The CDR3 sequence is 18 residues long. Trimming removed 1 base at V and 5 bases at J, with 23 bases between. Germline assignment: CDR1 SGHDN and CDR2 FVKESK. The CDR3 is CASSQAGTNRVPGETQYF. In DNA, the CDR3 is TGTGCCAGCAGCCAAGCGGGGACTAACAGGGTTCCAGGGGAGACCCAGTACTTC.

J is TRBJ1-2 and V is TRBV9; TRBD1 matches at 10 bases. There are 15 residues in the CDR3. In germline, CDR1 is SGDLS, CDR2 YYNGEE. Germline trimming cut 7 bases from V and 10 bases from J; bases unmatched to any gene: 16. CDR3 nucleotides: TGTGCCAGCCTCCTCTCGGGACAGGGGCGAGTTTACTACACCTTC. Its protein product is CASLLSGQGRVYYTF.

The rearrangement joins TRBV28 to TRBJ1-2, with 9 nucleotides matching TRBD1. The CDR3 runs 12 residues. In germline, CDR1 is MDHEN, CDR2 SYDVKM. The junction had 2 bases not matched to a gene; V was cut back by 8 bases and J by 4 bases. The CDR3 coding sequence is TGTGCCAGCTCGACAGGGGGCTATGGCTACACCTTC. Translation: CASSTGGYGYTF.

The J gene is TRBJ1-1, the V gene TRBV25-1, with 10 bases aligning to TRBD1. Losses at the gene ends were 7 bases for V and 7 bases for J; bases not matched to a gene: 6. Looked up from germline, CDR1 is MGHDK and CDR2 is SYGVNS. This CDR3 has 13 amino acids. In nucleotides, the CDR3 is TGTGCCAGCATAGGGACAGGGGCGATTGAAGCTTTCTTT. Translating gives CASIGTGAIEAFF. Looking up the rest from reference TRBV25-1 and TRBJ1-1 gives the full variable domain: EADIYQTPRYLVIGTGKKITLECSQTMGHDKMYWYQQDPGMELHLIHYSYGVNSTEKGDLSSESTVSRIRTEHFPLTLESARPSHTSQYLCASIGTGAIEAFFGQGTRLTVV.

Here the CDR3 DNA reads TGTGCCAGCAGCTCACCGACAGGGTCACTGTCAGATACGCAGTATTTT. As protein: CASSSPTGSLSDTQYF. This rearrangement joins TRBV9 to TRBJ2-3, with 7 bases aligning to TRBD1. This CDR3 contains 16 residues. V shed 4 bases and J 4 bases; nucleotides not matched to a gene: 12. The germline V gene encodes CDR1 SGDLS and CDR2 YYNGEE.

A few counts support this clone. This chain uses TRBV18 with TRBJ1-6, with D perhaps TRBD1 (5 bases). In germline, CDR1 is KGHSH, CDR2 LQKENI. The CDR3 contains 16 residues. Trimming pared 6 bases from V and 3 bases from J, leaving 15 bases between. CDR3 DNA: TGTGCCAGCTCCCAGGGTCGTGGGGACTATAATTCACCCCTCCACTTT. Its translation: CASSQGRGDYNSPLHF.

The chain joins TRBV5-6 to TRBJ1-6, with a weak D call TRBD1 (6 bases). There are 16 residues in the CDR3. Per the germline V gene, CDR1 is SGHDT and CDR2 is YYEEEE. V lost 1 base, J lost 0 bases, and 8 bases lay in between. This CDR3 reads CASSLQGHSYNSPLHF. CDR3 coding DNA: TGTGCCAGCAGCTTGCAGGGACACTCCTATAATTCACCCCTCCACTTT.

Only a few counts were recorded for this clone. The chain couples TRBV5-6 to TRBJ2-7, with D perhaps TRBD2 (5 bases). V gave up 0 bases and J gave up 4 bases, with 11 bases separating them. CDR1 SGHDT and CDR2 YYEEEE come from the germline V gene. The CDR3 contains 14 residues. CDR3 bases: TGTGCCAGCAGCTTGGGGGCGGGTATGTACGAGCAGTACTTC. Its protein is CASSLGAGMYEQYF.